This T cell receptor (beta chain) was recovered during a study of cytomegalovirus exposure and HLA in healthy donors. Study summary: The same platform as the 666 first-cohort repertoires was used for the 90 to 150 validation repertoires, a later analysis reported.

The repertoire was sequenced with immunoSEQ multiplex PCR; TCRdb's copy has only in-frame clones and lacks some. The data show over 100,000 clones, roughly 88% seen once. CDR1 is WNHNN, CDR2 SYGVQD, per germline (reference sequence). V was clipped by 0 bases and J by 6 bases, with 9 bases between them. The CDR3 extends over 13 amino acids. The genes are TRBV10-1 and TRBJ2-7; TRBD2 is a possible D gene (5 bases). Sequenced material: PBMCs. This receptor was obtained from a woman between 18 and 30 years old in good health and CMV-seropositive. The CDR3: CASSESRGGEQYF. CDR3 DNA sequence: TGCGCCAGCAGTGAGTCAAGAGGAGGCGAGCAGTACTTC.